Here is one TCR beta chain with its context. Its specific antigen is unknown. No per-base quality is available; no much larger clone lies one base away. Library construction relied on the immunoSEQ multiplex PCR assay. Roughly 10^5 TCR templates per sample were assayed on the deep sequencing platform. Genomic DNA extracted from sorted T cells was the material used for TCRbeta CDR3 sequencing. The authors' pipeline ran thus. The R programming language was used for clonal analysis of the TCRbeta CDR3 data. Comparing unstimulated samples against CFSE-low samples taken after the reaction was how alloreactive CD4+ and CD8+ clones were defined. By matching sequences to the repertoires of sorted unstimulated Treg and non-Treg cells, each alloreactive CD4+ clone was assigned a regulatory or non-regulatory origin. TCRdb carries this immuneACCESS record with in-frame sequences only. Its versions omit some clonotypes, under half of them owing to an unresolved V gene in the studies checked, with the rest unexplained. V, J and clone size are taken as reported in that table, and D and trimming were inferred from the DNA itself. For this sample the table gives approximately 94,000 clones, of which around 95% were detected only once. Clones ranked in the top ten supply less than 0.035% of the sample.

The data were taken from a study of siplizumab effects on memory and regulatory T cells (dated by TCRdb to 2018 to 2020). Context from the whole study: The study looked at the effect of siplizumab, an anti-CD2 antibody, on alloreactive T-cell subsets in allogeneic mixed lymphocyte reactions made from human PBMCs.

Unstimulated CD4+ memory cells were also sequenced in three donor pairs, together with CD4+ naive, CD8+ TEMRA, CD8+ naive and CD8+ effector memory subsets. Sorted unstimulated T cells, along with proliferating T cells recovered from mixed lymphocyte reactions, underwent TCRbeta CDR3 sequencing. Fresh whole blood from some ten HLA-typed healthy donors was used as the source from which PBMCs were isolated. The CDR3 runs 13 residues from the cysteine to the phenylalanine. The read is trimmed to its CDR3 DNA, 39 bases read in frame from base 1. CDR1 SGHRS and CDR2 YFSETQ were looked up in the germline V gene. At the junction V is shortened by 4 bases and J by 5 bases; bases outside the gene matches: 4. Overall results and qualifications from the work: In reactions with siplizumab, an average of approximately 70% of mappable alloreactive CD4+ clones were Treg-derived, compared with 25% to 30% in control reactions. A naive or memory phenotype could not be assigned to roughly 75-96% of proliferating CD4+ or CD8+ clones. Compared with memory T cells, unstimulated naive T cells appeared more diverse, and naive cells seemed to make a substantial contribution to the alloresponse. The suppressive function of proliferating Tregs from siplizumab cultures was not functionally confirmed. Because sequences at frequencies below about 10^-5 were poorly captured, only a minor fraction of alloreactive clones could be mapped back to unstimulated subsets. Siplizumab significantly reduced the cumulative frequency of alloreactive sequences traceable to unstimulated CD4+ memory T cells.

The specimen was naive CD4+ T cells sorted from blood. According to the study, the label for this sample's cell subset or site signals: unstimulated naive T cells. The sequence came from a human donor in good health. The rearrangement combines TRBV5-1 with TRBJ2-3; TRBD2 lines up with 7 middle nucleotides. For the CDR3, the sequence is CASSRGDEDTQYF. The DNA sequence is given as TGCGCCAGCAGCCGGGGGGATGAAGATACGCAGTATTTT. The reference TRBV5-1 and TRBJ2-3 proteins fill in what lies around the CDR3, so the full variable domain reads KAGVTQTPRYLIKTRGQQVTLSCSPISGHRSVSWYQQTPGQGLQFLFEYFSETQRNKGNFPGRFSGRQFSNSRSEMNVSTLELGDSALYLCASSRGDEDTQYFGPGTRLTVL.